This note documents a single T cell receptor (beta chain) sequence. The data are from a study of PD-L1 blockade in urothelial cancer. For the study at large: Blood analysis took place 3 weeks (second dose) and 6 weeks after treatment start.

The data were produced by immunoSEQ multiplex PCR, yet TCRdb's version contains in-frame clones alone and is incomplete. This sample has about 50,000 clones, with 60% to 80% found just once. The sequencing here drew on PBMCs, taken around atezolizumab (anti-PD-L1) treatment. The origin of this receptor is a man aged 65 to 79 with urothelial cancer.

The CDR3 here is CASRPRGGERPQHF. Here the CDR3 DNA reads TGTGCCAGCCGCCCCCGGGGGGGGGAGAGGCCCCAGCATTTT. The genes are TRBV6-1 and TRBJ1-5; the D gene is possibly TRBD1 (5 bases). This CDR3 is 14 amino acids long. Germline V gives CDR1 MNHNS, CDR2 SASEGT. The V end lost 8 bases, the J end lost 9 bases, and 20 bases lay between the germline ends.